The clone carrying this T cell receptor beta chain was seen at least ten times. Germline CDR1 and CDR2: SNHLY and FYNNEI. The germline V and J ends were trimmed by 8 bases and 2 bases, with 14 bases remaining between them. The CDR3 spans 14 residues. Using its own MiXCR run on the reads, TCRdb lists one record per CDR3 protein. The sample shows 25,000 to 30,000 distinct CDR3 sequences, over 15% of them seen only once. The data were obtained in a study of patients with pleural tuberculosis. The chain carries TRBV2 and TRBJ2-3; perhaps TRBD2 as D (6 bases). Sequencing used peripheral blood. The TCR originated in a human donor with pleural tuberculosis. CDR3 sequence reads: CASPGRRDTDTQYF. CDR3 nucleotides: TGTGCCAGCCCGGGGAGGCGGGACACAGATACGCAGTATTTT.